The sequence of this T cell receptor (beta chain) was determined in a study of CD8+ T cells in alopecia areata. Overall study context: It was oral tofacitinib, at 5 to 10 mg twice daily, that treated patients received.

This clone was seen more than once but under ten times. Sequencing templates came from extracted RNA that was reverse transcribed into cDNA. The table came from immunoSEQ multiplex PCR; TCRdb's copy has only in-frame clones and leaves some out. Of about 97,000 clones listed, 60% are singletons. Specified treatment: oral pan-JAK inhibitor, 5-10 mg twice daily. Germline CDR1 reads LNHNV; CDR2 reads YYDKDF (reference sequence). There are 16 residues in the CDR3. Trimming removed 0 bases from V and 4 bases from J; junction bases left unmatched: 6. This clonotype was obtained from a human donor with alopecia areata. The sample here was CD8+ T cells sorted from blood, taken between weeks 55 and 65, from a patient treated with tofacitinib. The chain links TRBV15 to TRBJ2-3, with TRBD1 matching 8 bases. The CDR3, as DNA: TGTGCCACCAGCAGAGATCGAACAGGGGGAGCAGATACGCAGTATTTT. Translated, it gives CATSRDRTGGADTQYF.